This T cell receptor (beta chain) was documented in a study of shared clonotypes between healthy human individuals. TCRdb keeps only in-frame clones here, not all; method: immunoSEQ multiplex PCR. This table holds fewer than 550,000 clones, roughly 85% found once. With 5 bases clipped from V and 4 bases from J, the junction kept 9 bases outside the gene matches. CDR3 size: 16 residues. Germline CDR1 and CDR2: SNHLY and FYNNEI. Sequencing was carried out using PBMCs. This receptor was taken from a woman in her forties in good health. Some clones in this sample may be carry-over from other donors' samples. The chain is built from TRBV2 and TRBJ2-1, with TRBD2 matching 9 bases. The CDR3 bases are TGTGCCAGCAGTACCCTAGCGGGACAACCATACAATGAGCAGTTCTTC. This translates into CASSTLAGQPYNEQFF.